One sample yielded the 23 T cell receptor beta chains listed below, sequenced in a study of brain metastases from non-small cell lung cancer. The repertoire was sequenced with immunoSEQ multiplex PCR; TCRdb's copy has only in-frame clones and lacks some. This sample has about 2,500 clones, with less than 85% found just once. Material: tissue from a brain metastasis. The receptors shown here come from a donor at least 40 years old with non-small cell lung cancer.

The rearrangement uses TRBV4-3 and TRBJ1-2; perhaps TRBD1 as D (5 bases). V lost 1 base and J 8 bases, leaving 20 bases between the germline ends. Germline values: CDR1 LGHNA, CDR2 YSLEER. CDR3 size: 16 residues. The CDR3 DNA is TGCGCCAGCAGCCAAGTAGCTGGTTCGACAGTCCGAGGCTACACCTTC. Its translation is CASSQVAGSTVRGYTF.

J is TRBJ1-2 and V is TRBV28, with 8 bases lining up with TRBD1. The CDR3 has 14 amino acids. V was clipped by 2 bases and J by 4 bases; unmatched bases: 3. In germline, CDR1 is MDHEN, CDR2 SYDVKM. The CDR3 DNA reads as TGTGCCAGCAGTTTAGGGACAGGAGGCTATGGCTACACCTTC. Its protein is CASSLGTGGYGYTF.

This chain links TRBV5-1 with TRBJ2-5, with 9 nucleotides matching TRBD1. This CDR3 is built from 17 residues. Germline trimming cut 4 bases from V and 7 bases from J; bases unmatched to any gene: 17. Germline V gives CDR1 SGHRS, CDR2 YFSETQ. CDR3 sequence reads: CASSNPMTGGQRGTQYF. The CDR3 region has the DNA TGCGCCAGCAGCAACCCGATGACAGGGGGACAACGGGGGACCCAGTACTTC.

This chain connects TRBV3-1 (or the pseudogene TRBV3-2) to TRBJ1-2; TRBD1 aligns across 7 bases. Trimming removed 1 base from V and 7 bases from J; junction bases left unmatched: 9. Germline V gene lookup returns CDR1 LGHDT and CDR2 YNNKEL (reference sequence). The CDR3 length is 15 residues. CDR3 loop: CASSQAPTRTGGYTF. CDR3 nucleotides: TGTGCCAGCAGCCAAGCCCCGACTCGGACAGGTGGCTACACCTTC.

The V gene is TRBV7-3, the J gene TRBJ2-2; D ambiguous. CDR3 length: 14 amino acids. Germline values: CDR1 SGHTA, CDR2 FQGTGA. Between the trimmed V and J ends, which lost 2 bases and 12 bases, there was a span of 16 bases. CDR3 coding DNA: TGTGCCAGCAGCTTATTTCCACTAACCGGAAAGCTGTTTTTT. The encoded protein is CASSLFPLTGKLFF. Complete variable domain (other parts from reference TRBV7-3 and TRBJ2-2): GAGVSQTPSNKVTEKGKYVELRCDPISGHTALYWYRQSLGQGPEFLIYFQGTGAADDSGLPNDRFFAVRPEGSVSTLKIQRTERGDSAVYLCASSLFPLTGKLFFGEGSRLTVL.

This clone showed up just a few times. The rearrangement links TRBV12-3 or TRBV12-4 to TRBJ1-5, with 9 bases lining up with TRBD1. The V gene end was trimmed by 5 bases and the J gene end by 11 bases; junction bases not matched to a gene: 4. The length of the CDR3 is 12 residues. CDR3 protein: CASSGTGQAQHF. In DNA form, the CDR3 reads TGTGCCAGCAGTGGGACAGGGCAGGCCCAGCATTTT.

V usage is TRBV28 and J usage is TRBJ1-5; D is undetermined. The CDR3 has 13 amino acids. CDR1 MDHEN and CDR2 SYDVKM come from the germline V gene. V dropped 6 bases and J dropped 1 base, with 7 bases sitting between them. The CDR3: CASSEWSNQPQHF. The CDR3 DNA reads as TGTGCCAGCAGCGAGTGGAGCAATCAGCCCCAGCATTTT.

The chain joins TRBV27 to TRBJ1-2, with 10 bases lining up with TRBD1. CDR3 length: 18 amino acids. From germline, CDR1 is MNHEY and CDR2 SMNVEV (reference sequence). V lost 5 bases, J lost 2 bases, and 14 bases stayed unmatched. CDR3 protein: CASSPRGDRGRANYGYTF. CDR3 nucleotides: TGTGCCAGCAGTCCGAGGGGGGACAGGGGACGGGCGAACTATGGCTACACCTTC.

Of note for this clone: The junction does not match germline at one end; this may be a read error. CDR3 amino acids: CASRPQGPTPSPDF. The CDR3 bases are TGTGCCAGCAGGCCACAGGGTCCGACCCCCTCGCCCGACTTC. This chain uses TRBV2 with TRBJ2-7; TRBD1 might be the D (6 bases). The germline CDR1 and CDR2 sequences are SNHLY and FYNNEI. The CDR3 length is 14 residues.

A few counts support this clone. The chain couples TRBV2 to TRBJ2-1; D may be TRBD2 (5 bases). The CDR3 spans 13 residues. V was pared by 4 bases and J by 3 bases, with 7 bases between. Per the germline V gene, CDR1 is SNHLY and CDR2 is FYNNEI. The CDR3, as DNA: TGTGCCAGCAGTGGGGAGAGCTACAATGAGCAGTTCTTC. It codes for CASSGESYNEQFF. Full variable domain (rest looked up from reference TRBV2 and TRBJ2-1): EPEVTQTPSHQVTQMGQEVILRCVPISNHLYFYWYRQILGQKVEFLVSFYNNEISEKSEIFDDQFSVERPDGSNFTLKIRSTKLEDSAMYFCASSGESYNEQFFGPGTRLTVL.

This clone is judged hyperexpanded. The chain recombines TRBV7-9 with TRBJ2-3; D perhaps matches TRBD2 (6 bases). The germline V gene has CDR1 SEHNR and CDR2 FQNEAQ (reference sequence). The CDR3 loop spans 17 amino acids. Trimming removed 5 bases at V and 2 bases at J, with 20 bases between. The CDR3 loop is CASSPTHGGRATDTQYF. The CDR3 DNA sequence: TGTGCCAGCAGCCCTACCCACGGAGGGCGTGCCACAGATACGCAGTATTTT.

The CDR3 coding sequence is TGTGCCAGCAGTTTAGGAGGGGGCGCGGGTGGCTACACCTTC. Its protein product is CASSLGGGAGGYTF. The chain carries TRBV28 and TRBJ1-2, with 7 bases that match TRBD1. V dropped 2 bases and J dropped 7; count of bases not matched to a gene: 7. The CDR3 covers 14 residues. The germline V gene has CDR1 MDHEN and CDR2 SYDVKM.

The CDR3 DNA is TGTGCCAGTAGTTACCTTGGGAGGGTAGACTACAATGAGCAGTTCTTC. Translation gives CASSYLGRVDYNEQFF. The chain carries TRBV19 and TRBJ2-1; the match to TRBD2 covers 7 bases. The CDR3 is 16 residues long. Unmatched junction bases numbered 10, after V lost 5 bases and J lost 3 bases. Per the germline V gene, CDR1 is LNHDA and CDR2 is SQIVND (reference sequence).

J is TRBJ1-5 and V is TRBV24-1; unclear D gene. The CDR3 is 15 residues long. CDR1 KGHDR and CDR2 SFDVKD come from the germline V gene. The V end was cut by 9 bases, the J end by 5 bases, with 19 bases between. DNA for the CDR3: TGTGCCACCCCTCCCTCGTGCGAAGAAGATCAGCCCCAGCATTTT. Its protein is CATPPSCEEDQPQHF.

The chain is built from TRBV27 and TRBJ1-1; D call uncertain. CDR3 size: 13 residues. V was trimmed by 3 bases and J by 9 bases, leaving 14 bases between them. Germline values: CDR1 MNHEY, CDR2 SMNVEV (reference sequence). CDR3 in amino acids: CASSFYGVGKAFF. CDR3 bases: TGTGCCAGCAGTTTTTATGGGGTTGGCAAAGCTTTCTTT.

The chain uses TRBV19 and TRBJ2-5; D may be TRBD2 (5 bases). V shed 3 bases and J shed 2 bases, with 7 bases lying between them. CDR3 length equals 13 residues. Germline V gene lookup returns CDR1 LNHDA and CDR2 SQIVND (reference sequence). CDR3 nucleotides: TGTGCCAGTAGTATGGGGAGTCAAGAGACCCAGTACTTC. It yields the protein CASSMGSQETQYF.

The chain employs TRBV9 and TRBJ2-1; 9 bases align to TRBD1. The CDR3 has 15 residues. Germline values: CDR1 SGDLS, CDR2 YYNGEE. Trimming cost V 3 bases and J 8 bases; bases outside gene matches: 9. This CDR3 reads CASSEGQGLRDEQFF. In nucleotides, the CDR3 is TGTGCCAGCAGCGAGGGACAGGGATTGAGGGATGAGCAGTTCTTC.

The chain employs TRBV10-1 and TRBJ1-1, with 8 nucleotides matching TRBD1. The germline V gene has CDR1 WNHNN and CDR2 SYGVQD (reference sequence). This CDR3 is built from 18 residues. V shed 0 bases, J shed 1 base, and the junction held 10 bases outside the gene matches. CDR3 DNA: TGCGCCAGCAGTGAGTCTACCTGGGACAGGTCGAGGAACACTGAAGCTTTCTTT. It codes for CASSESTWDRSRNTEAFF.

The rearrangement links TRBV2 to TRBJ1-1, with D possibly matching TRBD1 (6 bases). The CDR3 is 13 residues long. Germline V lookup: CDR1 SNHLY, CDR2 FYNNEI. Trimming shortened V by 6 bases and J by 6 bases, and 14 bases separated the two germline ends. The chain's CDR3 is CASSPTGYAEAFF. The CDR3 coding sequence is TGTGCCAGCAGCCCCACAGGGTATGCTGAAGCTTTCTTT. The full variable domain, in which reference TRBV2 and TRBJ1-1 provide the parts outside the CDR3, is EPEVTQTPSHQVTQMGQEVILRCVPISNHLYFYWYRQILGQKVEFLVSFYNNEISEKSEIFDDQFSVERPDGSNFTLKIRSTKLEDSAMYFCASSPTGYAEAFFGQGTRLTVV.

CDR3 protein: CASSIGGGGDTDTQYF. CDR3 bases: TGTGCCAGTAGTATCGGAGGGGGCGGGGACACAGATACGCAGTATTTT. This chain uses TRBV19 with TRBJ2-3; weak D call: TRBD1 (7 bases). The ends were cut back, 3 bases at V and 2 bases at J, with 15 bases in the middle. The CDR3 has 16 amino acids. CDR1 is LNHDA and CDR2 is SQIVND in the germline V gene (reference sequence).

The chain joins TRBV18 to TRBJ2-5, with D unresolved. The V end lost 4 bases, the J end lost 0 bases, and 6 bases lay between the germline ends. The germline V gene has CDR1 KGHSH and CDR2 LQKENI. This CDR3 is built from 13 residues. The CDR3 region is CASSRNNQETQYF. The CDR3 bases are TGTGCCAGCTCACGCAACAACCAAGAGACCCAGTACTTC. Combining the CDR3 with reference TRBV18 and TRBJ2-5 gives the whole variable domain NAGVMQNPRHLVRRRGQEARLRCSPMKGHSHVYWYRQLPEEGLKFMVYLQKENIIDESGMPKERFSAEFPKEGPSILRIQQVVRGDSAAYFCASSRNNQETQYFGPGTRLLVL.

This chain links TRBV5-6 with TRBJ1-2; no clear D gene. CDR3 length: 14 residues. Germline CDR1 SGHDT, CDR2 YYEEEE. V lost 0 bases and J lost 2, with 8 bases in between. The CDR3 DNA is TGTGCCAGCAGCTTGGTGCGGGGAAACTATGGCTACACCTTC. Amino acid sequence: CASSLVRGNYGYTF.

The chain's CDR3 is CASSEGGAGSPLHF. The CDR3 DNA reads as TGCGCCAGCAGCGAGGGGGGCGCTGGGTCACCCCTCCACTTT. This sequence joins TRBV4-3 and TRBJ1-6, with D tentatively TRBD1 (6 bases). Germline V gene lookup returns CDR1 LGHNA and CDR2 YSLEER. CDR3 length: 14 amino acids. Trimming pared 5 bases from V and 10 bases from J, leaving 15 bases between.